This TCR beta chain was profiled in a study of cytomegalovirus exposure and HLA in healthy donors. The ends were cut back, 0 bases at V and 3 bases at J, with 16 bases in the middle. Germline values: CDR1 SGHRS, CDR2 YFSETQ. This CDR3 region has 16 residues. Of note for this clone: Its matching antigen is unknown.

Study results and caveats: Cytomegalovirus-associated status was assigned to approximately 160 TCR beta chains.

Use of 60 Vbeta and 13 Jbeta primers characterized the PCR. Sequencing used immunoSEQ multiplex PCR; TCRdb keeps in-frame clones, though not all of them. The sample includes under 200,000 clones, less than 85% seen only once; the top ten take 5% to 7%. The origin of this receptor is a man aged 40-55 years in good health and CMV-seronegative. The chain carries TRBV5-1 and TRBJ2-7; the D gene is possibly TRBD1 (6 bases). Sequencing was done on a sample of PBMCs. The CDR3 DNA follows: TGCGCCAGCAGCTTGGAAAGGACAGAACTAAGCTACGAGCAGTACTTC. Translated, it gives CASSLERTELSYEQYF.